This TCR beta chain was obtained from a study of T cell changes during pregnancy in multiple sclerosis. CDR3 size: 12 residues. With V trimmed by 5 bases and J by 8 bases, 1 base remained unmatched. Per the germline V gene, CDR1 is LNHDA and CDR2 is SQIVND (reference sequence). TCRdb's copy holds only in-frame clones and misses some; the assay was immunoSEQ multiplex PCR. This sample has 90,000 to 130,000 clones, with 80% to 95% found just once. This sequence was found in a female donor with multiple sclerosis, enrolled in a pregnancy study. This specimen was peripheral blood, taken in the third trimester of pregnancy. This chain uses TRBV19 with TRBJ2-4; 9 bases fit TRBD1. Here the CDR3 reads CASSDRGDIQYF. CDR3 sequence (DNA): TGTGCCAGTAGTGACAGGGGGGACATTCAGTACTTC. Full variable domain (remainder filled in from reference TRBV19 and TRBJ2-4): DGGITQSPKYLFRKEGQNVTLSCEQNLNHDAMYWYRQDPGQGLRLIYYSQIVNDFQKGDIAEGYSVSREKKESFPLTVTSAQKNPTAFYLCASSDRGDIQYFGAGTRLSVL.